The 9 T cell receptor beta chains given below trace back to one sample, sequenced in a study of OX40 agonist ivuxolimab in advanced cancers. The protocol was immunoSEQ multiplex PCR, while the TCRdb copy is restricted to in-frame clones and leaves out a portion. The sample lists about 92,000 clones; approximately 80% were seen once. Sample: CD4+ or CD8+ T cells sorted from blood, taken in a trial of the OX40 agonist ivuxolimab. Receptors originate from an adult with an advanced solid tumor such as melanoma, head and neck, liver or kidney cancer.

This clone came up once. This chain connects TRBV7-6 to TRBJ2-3; the D call may be TRBD1 or TRBD2 (5 bases each). The length of the CDR3 is 17 residues. Germline V gene sequence: CDR1 SGHVS, CDR2 FNYEAQ. V was shortened by 5 bases and J by 0 bases, with 18 bases between the two germline ends. CDR3 nucleotide sequence: TGTGCCAGCAGCGCCCGCCGGAGTGGGGGAAGCACAGATACGCAGTATTTT. Residues: CASSARRSGGSTDTQYF.

The chain couples TRBV10-3 to TRBJ1-1; the match to TRBD1 covers 9 bases. In germline, CDR1 is ENHRY, CDR2 SYGVKD. With 10 bases clipped from V and 5 bases from J, the junction kept 5 bases outside the gene matches. The CDR3 has 12 residues. CDR3 DNA: TGTGCCAGTCAGACAGGGGGAACTGAAGCTTTCTTT. The encoded protein is CASQTGGTEAFF.

In this sample, this clone turned up once. The rearrangement joins TRBV1 to TRBJ2-7. TRBV1 has pseudogene status. The CDR3 loop spans 14 amino acids. CDR3 region: CTSKRWDPSYEQYF. The CDR3 DNA reads TGCACCAGCAAGCGTTGGGACCCCTCCTACGAGCAGTACTTC.

Only one count was recorded for this clone. V usage is TRBV5-6 and J usage is TRBJ2-1; TRBD2 agrees at 7 bases. Germline CDR1 and CDR2: SGHDT and YYEEEE. The CDR3 covers 16 residues. Trimming at V came to 0 bases and at J to 7 bases, leaving 10 bases not matched to a gene. This CDR3 reads CASSLGTGGSNNEQFF. Written as DNA, the CDR3 is TGTGCCAGCAGCTTGGGTACTGGCGGGAGTAATAATGAGCAGTTCTTC.

This chain joins TRBV7-9 and TRBJ2-1; D might be TRBD2 (5 bases). The CDR3 spans 13 residues. The V end lost 8 bases, the J end lost 6 bases, and 14 bases lay between the germline ends. The germline V gene encodes CDR1 SEHNR and CDR2 FQNEAQ (reference sequence). CDR3: CASGSLAPNEQFF. The CDR3 DNA follows: TGTGCCAGCGGCTCCCTAGCCCCCAATGAGCAGTTCTTC.

The chain employs TRBV7-6 and TRBJ2-1; 9 bases agree with TRBD2. This CDR3 is built from 17 residues. Germline-derived CDR1 and CDR2 are SGHVS and FNYEAQ. The J segment lost 8 bases and the V segment lost 1 base, leaving 12 bases of the junction unmatched. CDR3 coding DNA: TGTGCCAGCAGCTTAGTGCTTGGCCTAGCGGGACCACATGAGCAGTTCTTC. The encoded protein is CASSLVLGLAGPHEQFF.

The chain uses TRBV11-2 and TRBJ2-2, with D unclear. The CDR3 has 17 residues. V dropped 1 base and J dropped 1 base, with 13 bases sitting between them. CDR1 and CDR2 from the germline V gene are SGHAT and FQNNGV. CDR3 bases: TGTGCCAGCAGCTTAGTTGCAGGACCACAGAACACCGGGGAGCTGTTTTTT. Amino acids: CASSLVAGPQNTGELFF.

The chain combines TRBV5-1 with TRBJ2-6; no definite D call. The V end lost 0 bases, the J end lost 4 bases, and 5 bases lay between the germline ends. There are 14 residues in the CDR3. CDR1 is SGHRS, CDR2 YFSETQ, per germline. The CDR3 DNA follows: TGCGCCAGCAGCTTGGCATTCGGGGCCAACGTCCTGACTTTC. As protein: CASSLAFGANVLTF.

The chain is built from TRBV25-1 and TRBJ1-1; 8 nucleotides align to TRBD1. V shed 6 bases and J 1 base; nucleotides not matched to a gene: 4. This CDR3 has 14 residues. Germline CDR1 reads MGHDK; CDR2 reads SYGVNS. CDR3: CASSLGTGNTEAFF. The CDR3 DNA is TGTGCCAGCAGCCTGGGGACAGGGAACACTGAAGCTTTCTTT. Together with reference TRBV25-1 and TRBJ1-1, the CDR3 gives the full variable domain: EADIYQTPRYLVIGTGKKITLECSQTMGHDKMYWYQQDPGMELHLIHYSYGVNSTEKGDLSSESTVSRIRTEHFPLTLESARPSHTSQYLCASSLGTGNTEAFFGQGTRLTVV.